Presented here are 17 T cell receptor beta chains from one specimen sequenced in a study of T-cell reconstitution after alpha-beta-depleted transplantation in children (dated by TCRdb to 2016 to 2018). The method was PCR. The sequencer was an Illumina HiSeq 2500. Molecular barcoding was employed in the preparation of TCR libraries, with unique molecular identifiers being used to normalize TCRbeta repertoire quantification. TCRdb reanalyzed the raw reads on its own, using fastp at Q25 for trimming and MiXCR for clone calling, and kept in-frame beta chains. Rows with a matching CDR3 protein are joined into one entry that keeps the most common DNA and genes. The table for this sample lists around 800,000 distinct CDR3 sequences; approximately 15% of them were counted only once. Roughly 5% of the sample goes to the ten largest clones. The treatment or condition label for this specimen denotes: allogeneic hematopoietic cell transplantation with graft depleted of TCRalphabeta T cells and CD19 B cells.

The starting material was PBMCs, mostly from graft donor cells, obtained 360 days after TCRalphabeta/CD19-depleted stem cell transplant. These TCRs come from a male patient younger than 18 who had a stem cell transplant for acute lymphoblastic leukemia, so the T cells may come from the graft donor.

This clonotype was detected ten times or more. The chain recombines TRBV12-3 or TRBV12-4 with TRBJ2-1; D uncertain. The CDR3 loop spans 13 amino acids. V lost 3 bases and J 7 bases, leaving 10 bases between the germline ends. CDR3 amino acids: CASSLLERNEQFF. The DNA of the CDR3 is TGTGCCAGCAGTTTGCTTGAACGGAATGAGCAGTTCTTC.

This clonotype was seen a handful of times. This chain uses TRBV7-6 with TRBJ2-2; D ambiguous. The length of the CDR3 is 15 residues. CDR1 is SGHVS, CDR2 FNYEAQ, per germline. V was clipped by 5 bases and J by 4 bases, with 14 bases between them. CDR3 DNA sequence: TGTGCCAGCAGCATTAGTGAAGGTCTCACCGGGGAGCTGTTTTTT. This translates into CASSISEGLTGELFF.

This clonotype was seen only a few times. The chain has TRBV7-2 and TRBJ2-2; 7 nucleotides match TRBD2. Germline V gene data show CDR1 as SGHTA and CDR2 as FQGNSA. Losses at the gene ends were 5 bases for V and 5 bases for J; bases not matched to a gene: 11. This CDR3 has 16 amino acids. CDR3 in DNA: TGTGCCAGCAGCAAGGACTCCGGGGAGGGGACCGGGGAGCTGTTTTTT. The encoded protein is CASSKDSGEGTGELFF.

In this sample, this clonotype turned up a few times. The CDR3 region has the DNA TGTGCCAGCAGCTTAGGGTGGGCCAGCCCCTACGAGCAGTACTTC. As protein: CASSLGWASPYEQYF. J is TRBJ2-7 and V is TRBV7-9; no clear D gene. The CDR3 loop spans 15 amino acids. Germline CDR1 reads SEHNR; CDR2 reads FQNEAQ (reference sequence). Between the trimmed V and J ends, which lost 1 base and 2 bases, there was a span of 12 bases.

This clonotype was seen a few times. The V and J genes are TRBV7-6 and TRBJ2-3, with TRBD2 matching 8 bases. The CDR3 spans 14 residues. The junction had 12 bases not matched to a gene; V was cut back by 6 bases and J by 10 bases. Germline V gene data show CDR1 as SGHVS and CDR2 as FNYEAQ. DNA for the CDR3: TGTGCCAGCAGAGAAGCGGGAGCCCTCAAGGCGCAGTATTTT. Its protein is CASREAGALKAQYF.

In its sample, this clonotype was seen a few times. CDR3 loop: CASSYSVGTEAFF. The CDR3 coding sequence is TGTGCCAGCAGTTACTCGGTGGGGACTGAAGCTTTCTTT. The chain couples TRBV6-6 to TRBJ1-1; D is unresolved. The ends were cut back, 0 bases at V and 5 bases at J, with 7 bases in the middle. CDR3 length: 13 amino acids. CDR1 is MNHNY and CDR2 is SVGAGI in the germline V gene (reference sequence).

This chain joins TRBV5-1 and TRBJ2-1; a possible D gene is TRBD2 (5 bases). The germline V and J ends were trimmed by 1 base and 3 bases, with 14 bases remaining between them. The CDR3 covers 16 residues. The germline V gene encodes CDR1 SGHRS and CDR2 YFSETQ. For the CDR3, the DNA is TGCGCCAGCAGCTTGAATCTGGCTAGCCGCTACAATGAGCAGTTCTTC. The encoded protein is CASSLNLASRYNEQFF.

This clonotype has a handful of counts. This sequence joins TRBV6-2 or TRBV6-3 and TRBJ2-1, with D perhaps TRBD1 or TRBD2 (5 bases each). V gave up 4 bases and J gave up 4 bases, with 11 bases separating them. The CDR3 is made up of 14 amino acids. Looked up from germline, CDR1 is MNHEY and CDR2 is SVGEGT. This CDR3 reads CASSSEGFYNEQFF. DNA of the CDR3: TGTGCCAGCAGTTCTGAGGGGTTTTACAATGAGCAGTTCTTC.

This clonotype was seen many times. The chain links TRBV5-1 to TRBJ2-7, with 8 bases that match TRBD2. CDR1 and CDR2 from the germline V gene are SGHRS and YFSETQ. The CDR3 is 15 amino acids. Unmatched junction bases numbered 11, after V lost 3 bases and J lost 6 bases. The CDR3 DNA reads as TGCGCCAGCAGCTCGTCCGGGACTAGACCTGCCGAGCAGTACTTC. This translates into CASSSSGTRPAEQYF.

The chain has TRBV4-1 and TRBJ2-3, with 11 bases identical to TRBD2. Germline V gives CDR1 MGHRA, CDR2 YSYEKL. V shed 2 bases, J shed 8 bases, and the junction held 9 bases outside the gene matches. The CDR3 is 16 residues long. The CDR3 reads CASSQPSGTSGTTQYF. The CDR3 DNA sequence: TGCGCCAGCAGCCAACCCTCCGGGACTAGCGGTACTACGCAGTATTTT.

The chain joins TRBV18 to TRBJ2-1, with TRBD2 matching 8 bases. Germline lookup yields CDR1 KGHSH and CDR2 LQKENI. Unmatched junction bases numbered 10, after V lost 4 bases and J lost 2 bases. CDR3 size: 17 residues. The DNA of the CDR3 is TGTGCCAGCTCACTCAACCAGGGACTAGTGGCCTACAATGAGCAGTTCTTC. Translation: CASSLNQGLVAYNEQFF.

CDR3 in amino acids: CASSQRDYASEQYF. The CDR3 coding sequence is TGTGCCAGCAGCCAAAGGGACTACGCCTCCGAGCAGTACTTC. The V call is TRBV3-1, the J call TRBJ2-7, with 7 bases matching TRBD2. This CDR3 has 14 residues. Trimming removed 2 bases from V and 6 bases from J; junction bases left unmatched: 7. CDR1 and CDR2 (germline): LGHDT, YNNKEL (reference sequence).

This clonotype was counted at least ten times. The chain carries TRBV6-5 and TRBJ2-7; 9 nucleotides match TRBD1. V trimming: 5 bases; J trimming: 4 bases; junction bases outside the gene matches: 6. The CDR3 is 14 amino acids. Per the germline V gene, CDR1 is MNHEY and CDR2 is SVGAGI. In nucleotides, the CDR3 is TGTGCCAGCAGTACAGGGGGCGGGTTGTACGAGCAGTACTTC. Amino acid sequence: CASSTGGGLYEQYF.

The CDR3 sequence: CASSLTLFTYEQYF. CDR3 in DNA: TGTGCCAGCAGTTTAACACTTTTTACCTACGAGCAGTACTTC. The chain employs TRBV12-3 or TRBV12-4 and TRBJ2-7; D is unresolved. V lost 2 bases and J 2 bases, leaving 10 bases between the germline ends. The CDR3 runs to 14 residues.

The J gene is TRBJ2-2, the V gene TRBV10-1, with TRBD1 matching over 9 bases. Trimming took 7 bases from V and 2 from J; bases not matched to a gene: 5. CDR3 length equals 15 residues. The germline V gene has CDR1 WNHNN and CDR2 SYGVQD (reference sequence). DNA for the CDR3: TGCGCCAGCAACGGACAGGGGCCTAACACCGGGGAGCTGTTTTTT. It is translated as CASNGQGPNTGELFF.

This clonotype was detected a few times. This chain connects TRBV9 to TRBJ2-5; the match to TRBD2 covers 9 bases. This CDR3 is built from 14 residues. The germline gives CDR1 SGDLS, CDR2 YYNGEE. V was clipped by 4 bases and J by 5 bases; unmatched bases: 6. CDR3 nucleotides: TGTGCCAGCAGCCCCCCGGGACTAGCCGAGACCCAGTACTTC. It yields the protein CASSPPGLAETQYF.

This clonotype has ten or more counts. The rearrangement uses TRBV9 and TRBJ2-1, with D tentatively TRBD2 (6 bases). Trimming pared 0 bases from V and 8 bases from J, leaving 12 bases between. Per the germline V gene, CDR1 is SGDLS and CDR2 is YYNGEE. This CDR3 spans 14 amino acids. CDR3 in amino acids: CASSVDGSGHEQFF. The DNA of the CDR3 is TGTGCCAGCAGCGTAGACGGGAGTGGCCATGAGCAGTTCTTC.